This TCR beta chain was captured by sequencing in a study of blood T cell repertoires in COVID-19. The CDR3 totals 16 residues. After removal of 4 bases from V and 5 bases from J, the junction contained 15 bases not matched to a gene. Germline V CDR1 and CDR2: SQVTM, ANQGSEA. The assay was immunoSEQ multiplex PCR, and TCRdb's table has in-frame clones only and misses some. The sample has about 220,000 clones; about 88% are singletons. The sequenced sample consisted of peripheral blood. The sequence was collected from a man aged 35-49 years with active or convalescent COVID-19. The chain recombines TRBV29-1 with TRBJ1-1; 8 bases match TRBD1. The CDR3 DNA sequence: TGCAGCGTTGCGGTAGGACAGGGAAGGTTGGGGACTGAAGCTTTCTTT. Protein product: CSVAVGQGRLGTEAFF.